This T cell receptor (beta chain) was sequenced for a study of T cells after yellow fever vaccination. The ends lost 7 bases at V and 4 bases at J; junction bases unmatched: 4. Looked up from germline, CDR1 is LGHDT and CDR2 is YNNKEL (reference sequence). The CDR3 contains 13 residues. TCRdb re-called the 5' RACE reads with MiXCR, one entry per CDR3 protein. The data hold over 200,000 distinct CDR3 sequences, with around 6.7% observed a single time. The rearrangement links TRBV3-1 to TRBJ2-5; the match to TRBD1 covers 9 bases. This receptor was identified in a man aged 25 to 40 who received the YFV17D yellow fever vaccine. The input for sequencing was CD4+ T cells sorted from PBMCs, taken on the day of the yellow fever booster vaccination. As DNA, the CDR3 is TGTGCCAGCATGGACAGGGGTAGAGAGACCCAGTACTTC. It is translated as CASMDRGRETQYF.